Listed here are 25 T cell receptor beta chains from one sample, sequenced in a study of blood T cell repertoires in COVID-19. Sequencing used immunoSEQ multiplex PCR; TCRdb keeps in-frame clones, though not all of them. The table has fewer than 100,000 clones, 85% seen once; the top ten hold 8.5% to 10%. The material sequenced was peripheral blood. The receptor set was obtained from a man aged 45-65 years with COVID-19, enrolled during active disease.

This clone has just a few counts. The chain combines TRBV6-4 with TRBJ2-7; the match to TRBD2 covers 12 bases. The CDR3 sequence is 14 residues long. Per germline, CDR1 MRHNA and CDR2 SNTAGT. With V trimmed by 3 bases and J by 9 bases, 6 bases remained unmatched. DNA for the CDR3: TGTGCCAGCAGTGAGGGACTAGCGGGCGGTAGGCAGTACTTC. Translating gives CASSEGLAGGRQYF.

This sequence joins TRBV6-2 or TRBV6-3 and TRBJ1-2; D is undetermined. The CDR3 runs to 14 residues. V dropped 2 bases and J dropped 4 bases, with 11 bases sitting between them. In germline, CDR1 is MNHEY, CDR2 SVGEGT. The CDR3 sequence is CASSYVAQSYGYTF. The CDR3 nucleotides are TGTGCCAGCAGTTACGTGGCTCAATCCTATGGCTACACCTTC.

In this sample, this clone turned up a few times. CDR3: CAIRDSHSQPQHF. The CDR3 DNA reads TGTGCCATCAGGGACAGCCATAGCCAGCCCCAGCATTTT. The gene calls are TRBV10-3 and TRBJ1-5, with D perhaps matching TRBD1 (6 bases). The CDR3 spans 13 residues. V lost 6 bases to trimming and J lost 7 bases, with 13 bases between them. Germline CDR1 is ENHRY and CDR2 is SYGVKD.

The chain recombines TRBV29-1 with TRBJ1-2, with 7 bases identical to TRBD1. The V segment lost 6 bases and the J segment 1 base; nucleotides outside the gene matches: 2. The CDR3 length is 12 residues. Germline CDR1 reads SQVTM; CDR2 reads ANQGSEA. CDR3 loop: CSVRDSNYGYTF. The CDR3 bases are TGCAGCGTCCGGGACAGTAACTATGGCTACACCTTC.

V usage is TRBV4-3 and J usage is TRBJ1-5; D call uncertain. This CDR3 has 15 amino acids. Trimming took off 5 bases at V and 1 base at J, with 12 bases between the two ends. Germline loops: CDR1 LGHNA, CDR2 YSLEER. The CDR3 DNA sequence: TGCGCCAGCAGCTCACAGCTCCTAAGCAATCAGCCCCAGCATTTT. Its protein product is CASSSQLLSNQPQHF.

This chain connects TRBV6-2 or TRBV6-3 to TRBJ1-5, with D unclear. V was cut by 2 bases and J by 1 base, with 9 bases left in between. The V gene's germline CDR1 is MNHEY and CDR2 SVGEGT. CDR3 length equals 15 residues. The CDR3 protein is CASSYGSSSNQPQHF. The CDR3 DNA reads TGTGCCAGCAGTTACGGCTCTTCGAGCAATCAGCCCCAGCATTTT.

The CDR3 is CASSLEITSGRANEQFF. CDR3 nucleotide sequence: TGTGCCAGCAGTTTAGAGATCACTAGCGGGAGGGCCAATGAGCAGTTCTTC. V usage is TRBV27 and J usage is TRBJ2-1; 13 positions match TRBD2. This CDR3 comprises 17 residues. Unmatched junction bases numbered 7, after V lost 2 bases and J lost 6 bases. CDR1 and CDR2 (germline): MNHEY, SMNVEV (reference sequence).

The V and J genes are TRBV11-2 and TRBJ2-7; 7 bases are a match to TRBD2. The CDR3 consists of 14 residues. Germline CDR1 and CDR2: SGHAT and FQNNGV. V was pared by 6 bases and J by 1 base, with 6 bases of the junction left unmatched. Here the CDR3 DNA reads TGTGCCAGCAGTTATACTAGCGCGTCCTACGAGCAGTACTTC. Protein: CASSYTSASYEQYF.

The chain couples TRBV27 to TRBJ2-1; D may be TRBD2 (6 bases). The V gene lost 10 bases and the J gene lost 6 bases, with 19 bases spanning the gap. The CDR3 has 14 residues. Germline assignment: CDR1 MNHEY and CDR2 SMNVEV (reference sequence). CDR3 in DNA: TGTGCCACCGGGGTTTGGGCAGCGGGCAATGAGCAGTTCTTC. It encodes CATGVWAAGNEQFF.

The CDR3 spells CASSRPSGSYEQYF. For the CDR3, the DNA is TGTGCCAGCAGTAGGCCTAGCGGGAGTTACGAGCAGTACTTC. The chain employs TRBV6-2 or TRBV6-3 and TRBJ2-7, with 10 bases matching TRBD2. CDR3 size: 14 residues. V shed 5 bases and J 4 bases; nucleotides not matched to a gene: 5. Germline assignment: CDR1 MNHEY and CDR2 SVGEGT.

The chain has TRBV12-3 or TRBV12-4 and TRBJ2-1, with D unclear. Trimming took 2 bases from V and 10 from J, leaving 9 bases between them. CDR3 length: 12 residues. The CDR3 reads CASSLRSREQFF. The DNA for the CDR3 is TGTGCCAGCAGTTTAAGGAGTCGGGAGCAGTTCTTC.

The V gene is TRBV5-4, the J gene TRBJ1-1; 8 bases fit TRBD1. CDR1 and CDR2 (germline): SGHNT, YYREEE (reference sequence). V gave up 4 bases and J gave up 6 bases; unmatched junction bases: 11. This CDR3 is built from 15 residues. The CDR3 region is CASSPRQGPLPEAFF. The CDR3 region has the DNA TGTGCCAGCAGCCCAAGACAGGGGCCCTTGCCTGAAGCTTTCTTT. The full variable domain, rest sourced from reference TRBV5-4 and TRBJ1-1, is ETGVTQSPTHLIKTRGQQVTLRCSSQSGHNTVSWYQQALGQGPQFIFQYYREEENGRGNFPPRFSGLQFPNYSSELNVNALELDDSALYLCASSPRQGPLPEAFFGQGTRLTVV.

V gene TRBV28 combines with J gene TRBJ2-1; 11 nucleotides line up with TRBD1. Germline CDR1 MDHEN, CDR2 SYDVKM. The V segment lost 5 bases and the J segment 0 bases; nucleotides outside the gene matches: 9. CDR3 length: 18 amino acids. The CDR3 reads CASSPGVGQGASYNEQFF. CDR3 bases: TGTGCCAGCAGTCCCGGGGTCGGACAGGGGGCCTCCTACAATGAGCAGTTCTTC.

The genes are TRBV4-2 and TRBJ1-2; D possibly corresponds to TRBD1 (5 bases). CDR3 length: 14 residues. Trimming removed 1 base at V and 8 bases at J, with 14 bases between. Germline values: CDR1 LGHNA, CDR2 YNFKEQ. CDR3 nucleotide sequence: TGTGCCAGCAGCCAAGGGGGGGGTCCATCGGGCTACACCTTC. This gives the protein CASSQGGGPSGYTF.

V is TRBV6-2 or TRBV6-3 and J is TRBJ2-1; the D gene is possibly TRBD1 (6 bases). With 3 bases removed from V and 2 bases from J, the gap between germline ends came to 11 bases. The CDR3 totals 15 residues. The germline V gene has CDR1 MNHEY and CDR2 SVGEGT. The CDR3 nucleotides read TGTGCCAGCAGTTATAGGGGGTTACCCTACAATGAGCAGTTCTTC. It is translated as CASSYRGLPYNEQFF.

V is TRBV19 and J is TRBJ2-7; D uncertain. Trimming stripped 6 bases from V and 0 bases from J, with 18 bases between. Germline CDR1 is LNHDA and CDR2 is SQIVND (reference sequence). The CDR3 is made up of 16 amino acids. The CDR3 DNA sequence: TGTGCCAGTAGGGCCCTCCACCCCATCAGCTCCTACGAGCAGTACTTC. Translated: CASRALHPISSYEQYF.

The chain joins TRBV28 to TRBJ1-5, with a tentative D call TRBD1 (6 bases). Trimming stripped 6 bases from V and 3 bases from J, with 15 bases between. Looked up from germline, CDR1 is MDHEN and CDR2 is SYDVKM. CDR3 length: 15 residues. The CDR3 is CASSPGGAINQPQHF. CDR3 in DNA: TGTGCCAGCAGCCCCGGGGGGGCAATCAATCAGCCCCAGCATTTT.

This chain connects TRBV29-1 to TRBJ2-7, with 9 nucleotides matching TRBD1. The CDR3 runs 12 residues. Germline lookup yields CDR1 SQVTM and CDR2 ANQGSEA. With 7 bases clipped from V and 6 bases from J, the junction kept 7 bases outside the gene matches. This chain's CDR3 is CSARDRVSEQYF. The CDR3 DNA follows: TGCAGCGCCCGGGACAGGGTTTCCGAGCAGTACTTC.

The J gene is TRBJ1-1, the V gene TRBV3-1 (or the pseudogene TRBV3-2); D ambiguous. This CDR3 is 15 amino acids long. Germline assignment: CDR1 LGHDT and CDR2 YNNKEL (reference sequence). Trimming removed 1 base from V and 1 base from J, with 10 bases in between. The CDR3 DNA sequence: TGTGCCAGCAGCCAAGTCCCGGTTGGGAACACTGAAGCTTTCTTT. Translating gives CASSQVPVGNTEAFF.

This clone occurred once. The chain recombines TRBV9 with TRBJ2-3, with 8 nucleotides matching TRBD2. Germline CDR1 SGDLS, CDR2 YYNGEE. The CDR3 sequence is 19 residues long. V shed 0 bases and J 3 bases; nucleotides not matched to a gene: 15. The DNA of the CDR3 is TGTGCCAGCAGCGTAGATCAGGCTACTTTAGCGGGACCGACAGATACGCAGTATTTT. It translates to CASSVDQATLAGPTDTQYF.

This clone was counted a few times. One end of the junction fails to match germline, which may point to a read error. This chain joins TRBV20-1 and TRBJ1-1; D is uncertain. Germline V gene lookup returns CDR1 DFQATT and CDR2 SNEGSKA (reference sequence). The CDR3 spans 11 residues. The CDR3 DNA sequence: TGCAGTGTTAGACGGGGTGCAGAAGCTTTCTTT. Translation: CSVRRGAEAFF.

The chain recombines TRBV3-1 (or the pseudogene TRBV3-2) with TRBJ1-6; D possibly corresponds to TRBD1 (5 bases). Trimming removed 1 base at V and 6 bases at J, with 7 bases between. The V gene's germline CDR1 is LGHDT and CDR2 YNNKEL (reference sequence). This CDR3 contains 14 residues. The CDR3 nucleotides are TGTGCCAGCAGCCAAGCAAGGGGTAATTCACCCCTCCACTTT. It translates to CASSQARGNSPLHF.

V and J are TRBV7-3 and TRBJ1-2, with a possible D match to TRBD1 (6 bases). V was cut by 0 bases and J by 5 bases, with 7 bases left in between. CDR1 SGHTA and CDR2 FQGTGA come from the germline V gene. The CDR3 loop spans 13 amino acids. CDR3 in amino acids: CASSLTGGYGYTF. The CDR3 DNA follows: TGTGCCAGCAGCTTAACAGGGGGTTATGGCTACACCTTC.

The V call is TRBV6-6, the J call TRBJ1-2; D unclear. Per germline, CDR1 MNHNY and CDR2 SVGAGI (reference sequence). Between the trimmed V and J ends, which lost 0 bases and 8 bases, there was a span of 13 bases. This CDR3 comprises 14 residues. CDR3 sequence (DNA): TGTGCCAGCAGTTACTCGCCCTCCCGACTAGGCTACACCTTC. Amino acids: CASSYSPSRLGYTF.

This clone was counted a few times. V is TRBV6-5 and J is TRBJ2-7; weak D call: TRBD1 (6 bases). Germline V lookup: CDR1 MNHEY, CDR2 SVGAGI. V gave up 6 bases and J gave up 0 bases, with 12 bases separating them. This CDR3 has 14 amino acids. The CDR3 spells CASRGQFFSYEQYF. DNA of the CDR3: TGTGCCAGCAGAGGACAGTTTTTCTCCTACGAGCAGTACTTC.